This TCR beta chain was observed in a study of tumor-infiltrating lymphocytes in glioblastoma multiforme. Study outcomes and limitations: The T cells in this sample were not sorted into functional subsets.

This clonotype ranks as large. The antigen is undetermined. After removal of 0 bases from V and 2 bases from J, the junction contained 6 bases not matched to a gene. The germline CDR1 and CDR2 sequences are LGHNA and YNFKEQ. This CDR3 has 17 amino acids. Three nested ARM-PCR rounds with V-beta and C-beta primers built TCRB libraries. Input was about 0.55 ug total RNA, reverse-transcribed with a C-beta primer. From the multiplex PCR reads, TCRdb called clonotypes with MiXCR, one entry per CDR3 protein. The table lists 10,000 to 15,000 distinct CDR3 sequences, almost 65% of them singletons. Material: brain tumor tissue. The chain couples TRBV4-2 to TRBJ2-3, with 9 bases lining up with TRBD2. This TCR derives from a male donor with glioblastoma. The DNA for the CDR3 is TGTGCCAGCAGCCAAGAGTGGGCTAGCGGGACCACAGATACGCAGTATTTT. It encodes CASSQEWASGTTDTQYF.